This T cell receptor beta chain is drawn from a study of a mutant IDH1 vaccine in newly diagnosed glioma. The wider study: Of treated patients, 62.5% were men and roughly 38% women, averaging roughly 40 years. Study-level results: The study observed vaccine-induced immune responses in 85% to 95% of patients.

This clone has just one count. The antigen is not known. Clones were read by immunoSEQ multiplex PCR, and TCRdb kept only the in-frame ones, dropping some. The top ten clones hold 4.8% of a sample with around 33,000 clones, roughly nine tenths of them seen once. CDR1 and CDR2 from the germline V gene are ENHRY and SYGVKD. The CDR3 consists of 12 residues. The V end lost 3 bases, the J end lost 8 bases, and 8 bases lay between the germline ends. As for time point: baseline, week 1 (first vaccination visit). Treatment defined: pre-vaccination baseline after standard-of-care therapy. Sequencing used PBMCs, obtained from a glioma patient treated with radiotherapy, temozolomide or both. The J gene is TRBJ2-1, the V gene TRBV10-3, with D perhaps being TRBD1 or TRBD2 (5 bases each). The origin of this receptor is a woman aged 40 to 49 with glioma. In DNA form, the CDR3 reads TGTGCCATCAGTGAACGGGGCGATGAGCAGTTCTTC. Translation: CAISERGDEQFF.